This T cell receptor (beta chain) comes out of a study of graft-versus-host responses after intestinal transplantation. This table comes from immunoSEQ multiplex PCR, and its TCRdb copy is limited to in-frame clones, with some not included. The sample has 95,000 or so clones; 90% are singletons. V lost 10 bases and J lost 3; bases outside the gene matches: 4. CDR3 length: 14 amino acids. CDR1 SGHTA and CDR2 FQGNSA come from the germline V gene. The chain combines TRBV7-2 with TRBJ2-1; 12 bases line up with TRBD2. This receptor was taken from a human patient who received an intestinal transplant, so some T cells may come from the graft donor. The sample here was PBMCs, taken roughly 68 weeks after intestinal transplant. The CDR3 loop reads CATRLAGVYNEQFF. The DNA of the CDR3 is TGTGCCACCCGACTAGCGGGGGTCTACAATGAGCAGTTCTTC. Full variable domain (rest looked up from reference TRBV7-2 and TRBJ2-1): GAGVSQSPSNKVTEKGKDVELRCDPISGHTALYWYRQSLGQGLEFLIYFQGNSAPDKSGLPSDRFSAERTGGSVSTLTIQRTQQEDSAVYLCATRLAGVYNEQFFGPGTRLTVL.